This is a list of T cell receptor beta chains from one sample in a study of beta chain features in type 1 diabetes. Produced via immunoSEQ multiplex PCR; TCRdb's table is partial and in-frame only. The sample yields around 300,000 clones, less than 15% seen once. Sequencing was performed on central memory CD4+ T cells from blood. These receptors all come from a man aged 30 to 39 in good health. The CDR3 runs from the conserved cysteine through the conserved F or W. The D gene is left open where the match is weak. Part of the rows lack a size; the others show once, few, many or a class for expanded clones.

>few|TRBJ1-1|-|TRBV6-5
CASSRSIGGAHEAFF
TGTGCCAGCAGCCGGTCAATAGGTGGGGCACACGAAGCTTTCTTT
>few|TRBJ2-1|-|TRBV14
CASSQDWAGNEQFF
TGTGCCAGCAGCCAAGATTGGGCAGGGAATGAGCAGTTCTTC
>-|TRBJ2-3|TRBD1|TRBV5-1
CASRQGGHTDTQYF
TGCGCCAGCAGACAGGGGGGACACACAGATACGCAGTATTTT
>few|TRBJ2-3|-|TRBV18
CASSPTGTSSTDTQYF
TGTGCCAGCTCACCAACCGGGACATCGAGCACAGATACGCAGTATTTT
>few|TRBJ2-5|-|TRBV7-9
CASSLEAGTQYF
TGTGCCAGCAGCCTCGAGGCGGGGACCCAGTACTTC
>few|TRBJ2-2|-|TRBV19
CASHPLSPGELFF
TGTGCCAGTCACCCTCTGTCGCCCGGGGAGCTGTTTTTT
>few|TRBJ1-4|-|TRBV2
CASRATNEKLFF
TGTGCCAGCAGAGCAACTAATGAAAAACTGTTTTTT
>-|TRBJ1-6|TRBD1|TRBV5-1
CASSSTGGGNSPLHF
TGCGCCAGCAGCTCGACAGGGGGCGGCAATTCACCCCTCCACTTT
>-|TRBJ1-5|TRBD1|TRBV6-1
CASSEYRGDGNQPQHF
TGTGCCAGCAGTGAGTACAGGGGAGATGGCAATCAGCCCCAGCATTTT
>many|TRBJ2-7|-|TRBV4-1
CASSQISRGGYEQYF
TGCGCCAGCAGCCAAATCTCTAGAGGGGGCTACGAGCAGTACTTC
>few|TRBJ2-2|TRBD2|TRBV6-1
CASSNPWGGSGELFF
TGTGCCAGCAGTAACCCCTGGGGCGGGAGCGGGGAGCTGTTTTTT
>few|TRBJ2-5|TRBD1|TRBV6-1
CASRTGTGGLETQYF
TGTGCCAGCAGGACCGGGACAGGGGGATTAGAGACCCAGTACTTC
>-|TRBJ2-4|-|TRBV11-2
CASTNQNIQYF
TGTGCCAGCACGAACCAAAACATTCAGTACTTC
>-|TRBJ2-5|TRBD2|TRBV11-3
CASSLTSGYQETQYF
TGTGCCAGCAGCTTAACTAGCGGGTACCAAGAGACCCAGTACTTC
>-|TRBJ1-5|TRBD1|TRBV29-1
CSVRQGASNQPQHF
TGCAGCGTAAGACAGGGGGCAAGCAATCAGCCCCAGCATTTT
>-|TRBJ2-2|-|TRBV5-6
CASSPVSSGELFF
TGTGCCAGCAGCCCCGTCTCATCCGGGGAGCTGTTTTTT
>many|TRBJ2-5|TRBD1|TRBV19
CASSISGGSQYF
TGTGCCAGTAGTATATCAGGGGGCAGCCAGTACTTC
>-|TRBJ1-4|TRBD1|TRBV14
CASSQRLRTGVTNEKLFF
TGTGCCAGCAGCCAACGCCTGAGGACAGGGGTTACTAATGAAAAACTGTTTTTT
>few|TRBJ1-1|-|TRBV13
CASSFQVGAFF
TGTGCCAGCAGCTTCCAGGTCGGAGCTTTCTTT
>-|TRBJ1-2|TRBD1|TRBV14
CASSQDTRGPNYGYTF
TGTGCCAGCAGCCAAGATACGAGGGGGCCCAACTATGGCTACACCTTC
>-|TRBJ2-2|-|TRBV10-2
CASAPIGGELFF
TGCGCCAGCGCGCCGATAGGCGGGGAGCTGTTTTTT
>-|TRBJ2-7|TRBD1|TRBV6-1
CASSRQGATYEQYF
TGTGCCAGCAGTAGACAGGGGGCGACCTACGAGCAGTACTTC
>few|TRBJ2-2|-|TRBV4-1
CASSGTGVGPGELFF
TGCGCCAGCAGCGGCACAGGTGTAGGACCCGGGGAGCTGTTTTTT
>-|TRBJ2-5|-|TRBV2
CASSLGGLTQYF
TGTGCCAGCAGCTTGGGTGGGCTGACCCAGTACTTC
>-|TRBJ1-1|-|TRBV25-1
CASSVAGLADTEAFF
TGTGCCAGCAGTGTTGCAGGGTTGGCGGACACTGAAGCTTTCTTT
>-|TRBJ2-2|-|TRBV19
CASSQPGNTGELFF
TGTGCCAGTAGTCAGCCAGGGAACACCGGGGAGCTGTTTTTT
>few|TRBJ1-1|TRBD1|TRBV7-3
CASSIQTGVNTEAFF
TGTGCCAGCAGCATACAGACAGGGGTGAACACTGAAGCTTTCTTT
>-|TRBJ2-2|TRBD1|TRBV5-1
CASSLAQGANTGELFF
TGCGCCAGCAGCTTGGCCCAGGGGGCGAACACCGGGGAGCTGTTTTTT